This T cell receptor (beta chain) was recovered during a study of blood T cell repertoires in COVID-19 (dated by TCRdb to 2020 to 2021). Looking at the study overall: Samples covering the acute and convalescent phases of COVID-19 were provided by collaborators in the United States, Italy and Spain. The prospective study material was composed of cDNA or gDNA derived from T cells, B-cell-depleted T cells, or PBMCs. Deeply sampled blood TCRbeta repertoires from subjects exposed to, actively infected with, or recovered from COVID-19 were included in the dataset. The repertoires were released in a freely available public database intended as a resource for research on the immune response to SARS-CoV-2. The samples were drawn from two sources: the first 160 participants of the ongoing ImmuneRACE study, and about 1,300 subjects contributed by 6 global collaborators. A de-identified subject ID, COVID-19 status, age in years and sex were almost always included in the sample metadata. Where available, HLA class I and class II types were taken from metadata supplied by the sample provider and were not determined by assay-based typing. Findings and caveats that apply to the study as a whole: How much clinical and demographic metadata was included differed by source and by participant, and the metadata was provided uncurated.

The CDR3 runs 13 amino acids, cysteine and phenylalanine included. Just CDR3 DNA is preserved here, 39 bases in frame from base 1. V drops 6 bases and J drops 0 bases, leaving 9 bases in between. Sequences MNHEY (CDR1) and SMNVEV (CDR2) are obtained from the germline V gene (reference sequence). The immunoSEQ Assay, a bias-controlled multiplex PCR, was used to amplify TCRbeta CDR3 regions from genomic DNA. Concerning the study's data processing: The number of nucleated cells in each sample was estimated by amplification of reference gene primers within the assay. To quantify the absolute abundance of each unique TCRbeta CDR3 rearrangement, sequence reads were collapsed and filtered. For each sample, productive Simpson clonality was calculated as the square root of Simpson's diversity index across productive rearrangements. Not all clones reach the TCRdb copy of this immuneACCESS table, which keeps in-frame sequences only. Checked studies attribute under half of the gap to unresolved V genes and leave the rest unexplained. V and J calls and clone size come straight from that table; D and trimming were deduced from the DNA. The sample includes about 240,000 clones, with more than 70% observed a single time. In total, the top ten clones hold 9% to 15% of the sample.

Collaborating institutions collected whole blood in K2EDTA tubes following their own protocols. For TCRbeta analysis, collaborators shipped samples in one of three forms: frozen whole blood, isolated PBMCs, or DNA extracted from either of those sample types. To note about this clone: This clone's antigen is unknown. No quality values exist for individual bases; no much larger clone is one base distant.

The sequence was obtained from an older man with acute or convalescent COVID-19. The chain is assembled from TRBV27 and TRBJ2-7; the D gene is perhaps TRBD1, from 5 matching bases. Sequences were obtained from peripheral blood. In nucleotides, the sequence is TGTGCCAGCAGAGGGGCCAACTCCTACGAGCAGTACTTC. This translates into CASRGANSYEQYF.